Listed below are T cell receptor beta chains from one sample, sequenced in a study of T cells expressing NK-cell markers. Each CDR3 protein gets one entry in TCRdb, which reprocessed the 5' RACE reads and gives no DNA. The listing records fewer than 300,000 distinct CDR3 sequences. The sequenced sample was blood T cells: a sorted CD56 or NKG2C T cell subset, CD4+ or CD8+ T cells, or bulk PBMC T cells (not recorded which). These receptors all come from a woman between 18 and 69 years old in good health. Both conserved end residues are part of each CDR3. The order of the fields is V gene, CDR3 length, J gene, CDR3 protein.

>TRBV15|13|TRBJ1-1
CATSRDIQGEAFF
>TRBV9|14|TRBJ2-3
CASSPSLAADTQYF
>TRBV5-1|15|TRBJ2-2
CASRTGATNTGELFF
>TRBV20-1|13|TRBJ2-1
CSAALLAGNEQFF
>TRBV4-3|14|TRBJ2-7
CASSHLSAGGEQYF
>TRBV7-9|14|TRBJ2-7
CASSSTDTYYEQYF
>TRBV7-8|15|TRBJ2-3
CASSLRRGDTDTQYF
>TRBV5-5|12|TRBJ2-7
CASSLHVYEQYF
>TRBV12-3/TRBV12-4|15|TRBJ2-1
CASSRTVEFRVEQFF
>TRBV7-8|14|TRBJ2-2
CASRQGPNTGELFF
>TRBV18|15|TRBJ2-3
CASSPLAGDTDTQCF
>TRBV10-3|13|TRBJ2-1
CATGRQGNNEQFF
>TRBV12-3/TRBV12-4|14|TRBJ2-3
CASSSSGRTDTQYF
>TRBV7-3|13|TRBJ1-1
CASSTQGDTEAFF
>TRBV6-2/TRBV6-3|17|TRBJ2-3
CASSSPPGTSGKGTQYF
>TRBV6-1|13|TRBJ2-4
CASSERRVGIQYF
>TRBV7-2|15|TRBJ2-7
CASSSPSRDLYEQYF